These T cell receptor beta chains were read from a single sample in a study of Ad26.COV2.S vaccination and SARS-CoV-2 variants. The protocol was immunoSEQ multiplex PCR, while the TCRdb copy is restricted to in-frame clones and leaves out a portion. The repertoire has roughly 300,000 clones, around 89% of them found once; the top ten carry about 6.4%. This specimen was peripheral blood, taken in a trial of Ad26.COV2.S vaccine versus placebo. The receptors originated from a person aged 18-60 years who received the Ad26.COV2.S COVID-19 vaccine or a placebo. CDR3s include the opening cysteine and the closing phenylalanine or tryptophan.

V,J,CDR3
TRBV28,TRBJ1-2,CASSSQGHSNYGYTF
TRBV4-3,TRBJ2-1,CASSPSPSTPNEQFF
TRBV28,TRBJ2-7,CASSSPWTTYEQYF
TRBV27,TRBJ1-2,CASSLQGNYGYTF
TRBV6-4,TRBJ1-1,CASSDSLNTEAFF
TRBV5-1,TRBJ1-1,CASSFSTLNTEAFF
TRBV4-1,TRBJ1-5,CASSQDPGEGQPQHF
TRBV12-3/TRBV12-4,TRBJ2-7,CASSSGTGHEQYF
TRBV12-5,TRBJ1-5,CASGLATGRVYSNQPQHF
TRBV7-8,TRBJ2-4,CASSNSEEGIQYF
TRBV30,TRBJ2-6,CAWKEGPSGANVLTF
TRBV4-3,TRBJ1-1,CASSQYSRENTEAFF
TRBV4-1,TRBJ2-2,CASSQVGQNTGELFF
TRBV28,TRBJ2-7,CASSQLLFYEQYF
TRBV3-1/TRBV3-2,TRBJ1-1,CASSQVGFEAFF
TRBV7-3,TRBJ1-2,CASSPQGERYGYTF
TRBV5-1,TRBJ1-5,CASSLFGEGNQPQHF
TRBV18,TRBJ1-3,CASSPPEGYSGNTIYF
TRBV6-2/TRBV6-3,TRBJ1-6,CASSLRPEFAGTMLSPLHF
TRBV7-3,TRBJ2-1,CASSLSSDNEQFF
TRBV2,TRBJ1-1,CASSQDGTMEAFF
TRBV29-1,TRBJ2-5,CSVGLPGRRQETQYF
TRBV3-1/TRBV3-2,TRBJ1-1,CASSQDRPDEAFF
TRBV4-3,TRBJ1-2,CASSQDGGDYYGYTF
TRBV4-3,TRBJ1-3,CASSQDTRAGNTIYF
TRBV28,TRBJ2-7,CASTPKGAPYEQYF
TRBV9,TRBJ2-3,CASSVDLRGLHTQYF
TRBV6-2/TRBV6-3,TRBJ1-2,CASSYSDRGRWDYGYTF
TRBV25-1,TRBJ1-1,CASFGQLNTEAFF
TRBV12-3/TRBV12-4,TRBJ1-2,CASSDRGGYTF
TRBV2,TRBJ2-3,CASSEIGEGDTQYF
TRBV7-2,TRBJ2-4,CASSLKLGSRLAKNIQYF
TRBV7-2,TRBJ2-7,CASSPPRAPGYEQYF
TRBV12-3/TRBV12-4,TRBJ1-1,CASIAGLTEAFF
TRBV5-4,TRBJ1-1,CASSPSRVMNTEAFF
TRBV11-2,TRBJ1-5,CASSPGRGVGQPQHF
TRBV29-1,TRBJ1-1,CSVGDRNTEAFF
TRBV29-1,TRBJ2-7,CSVVPSRGGSSYEQYF
TRBV18,TRBJ1-2,CASATSRDREAGYTF
TRBV5-8,TRBJ2-5,CASSPVGDRGPRGDQYF
TRBV30,TRBJ1-5,CAWSVLGRNQPQHF
TRBV7-2,TRBJ2-7,CASSPRTDSYEQYF
TRBV14,TRBJ1-1,CASSQEDRLNTEAFF
TRBV11-3,TRBJ2-2,CASSLGSGLSPGELFF
TRBV7-3,TRBJ2-2,CASSLISGELFF
TRBV5-1,TRBJ2-6,CASSLATGGSGANVLTF
TRBV4-3,TRBJ2-7,CASSQYLTYEQYF
TRBV15,TRBJ2-7,CATSGLGGQGAREQYF
TRBV30,TRBJ1-3,CAWTAGGNTIYF
TRBV6-2/TRBV6-3,TRBJ1-5,CASSYVGRSQHF